The T cell receptor (beta chain) described here comes from a study of response to subunit inactivated influenza vaccine. Each CDR3 protein gets one entry after TCRdb re-called the RT-PCR reads with MiXCR. This table has about 520,000 distinct CDR3 sequences, roughly 7.9% appearing once. The CDR3 totals 15 residues. Germline-derived CDR1 and CDR2 are DFQATT and SNEGSKA (reference sequence). Trimming took off 5 bases at V and 0 bases at J, with 13 bases between the two ends. This TCR derives from a man aged 50 to 69 who received an inactivated influenza vaccine. The chain has TRBV20-1 and TRBJ2-2; possible D gene TRBD1, 6 bases. The sequences come from PBMCs from blood, collected around 25 months after vaccination. CDR3 loop: CSASSGQSNTGELFF. Here the CDR3 DNA reads TGCAGTGCTTCCTCGGGACAATCGAACACCGGGGAGCTGTTTTTT.